This T cell receptor beta chain was captured in a study of T cell responses to AZD1222 COVID-19 vaccine. Findings and caveats of the study: The donor group comprised mostly white British people and more females; the analysis possibly underestimated clonal diversity.

Germline V gene lookup returns CDR1 SGDLS and CDR2 YYNGEE. This CDR3 comprises 15 residues. V gave up 4 bases and J gave up 1 base; unmatched junction bases: 8. This clone was seen once. The antigen remains unidentified. Only in-frame clones appear in the TCRdb table, and some are missing; sequencing was by immunoSEQ multiplex PCR. The sample has more than 120,000 clones, about 92% seen once; the top ten hold around 1.7%. The source was peripheral blood, collected 28 days after the second AZD1222 dose. This TCR was recovered from an adult who received the AZD1222 COVID-19 vaccine. The chain joins TRBV9 to TRBJ2-7, with 7 positions matching TRBD2. The CDR3 nucleotides are TGTGCCAGCAGCCCAGCGGTGGGAGGGTCCTACGAGCAGTACTTC. Residues: CASSPAVGGSYEQYF.